The subject of this entry is one T cell receptor (beta chain). Its cognate antigen is unknown. This specimen belongs to a study of cytomegalovirus exposure and HLA in healthy donors. Findings of the study overall: At a 0.05 false discovery rate, a later analysis found around 17,000 TCR beta sequences to be associated with HLA alleles. Cytomegalovirus association was assigned to approximately 160 TCR beta chains. There were some public TCRs occurring in many donors, but most TCR sequences were rare.

The CDR3 length is 17 residues. V was clipped by 4 bases and J by 4 bases, with 21 bases between them. Germline V gives CDR1 MGHRA, CDR2 YSYEKL. Vbeta (60) and Jbeta (13) primers were used in the PCR. Here immunoSEQ multiplex PCR was the method, and the copy in TCRdb shows in-frame clones only, minus some. Among 100,000 to 150,000 clones, around 74% were seen once, and the ten largest hold 4% to 4.5%. Specimen: PBMCs. The J gene is TRBJ2-3, the V gene TRBV4-1; weak D call: TRBD2 (7 bases). The origin of this receptor is a woman aged 45-60 years in good health and CMV-seropositive. CDR3 sequence (DNA): TGCGCCAGCAGCCGCAACTTCCTGGGGGGGCAGGCAGATACGCAGTATTTT. As protein: CASSRNFLGGQADTQYF.